The clone carrying this T cell receptor (beta chain) was seen more than once but under ten times. What it binds is unknown. The record originates from a study of response to subunit inactivated influenza vaccine. Each CDR3 protein is one row after TCRdb ran MiXCR on the RT-PCR reads. This repertoire shows 600,000 to 700,000 distinct CDR3 sequences, 11% to 15% found once; its top ten account for roughly 7.6%. Study conclusions and caveats: Each seasonal influenza vaccination recruits few new T cells, the authors suggested.

Trimming took 4 bases from V and 5 from J, leaving 12 bases between them. This CDR3 spans 13 amino acids. CDR1 is SGHTA and CDR2 is FQGNSA in the germline V gene. The sample was PBMCs from blood, taken around 14 days before vaccination. This sequence joins TRBV7-2 and TRBJ2-7; weak D call: TRBD1 (6 bases). This clonotype originated in a man between 45 and 60 years old who received an inactivated influenza vaccine. Written as DNA, the CDR3 is TGTGCCAGCAGCTGGATTTACAGGGACGAGCAGTACTTC. Translated, it gives CASSWIYRDEQYF.